The 28 T cell receptor beta chains below were found in one sample sequenced in a study of shared clonotypes between healthy human individuals. Produced via immunoSEQ multiplex PCR; TCRdb's table is partial and in-frame only. The sample lists around 1.6 million clones; 95% to 99% were seen once. The sequenced sample consisted of naive CD4+ T cells sorted from blood. Subset defined: CD45RA+ positively selected. The receptors derive from a man between 25 and 39 years old in good health.

V is TRBV10-3 and J is TRBJ2-7; D remains unclear. V lost 10 bases and J 2 bases, leaving 15 bases between the germline ends. The CDR3 length is 13 residues. Germline loops: CDR1 ENHRY, CDR2 SYGVKD. Here the CDR3 reads CATKSPFPYEQYF. In nucleotides, the CDR3 is TGTGCCACGAAATCTCCTTTTCCCTACGAGCAGTACTTC.

The chain has TRBV9 and TRBJ2-2; 7 bases fit TRBD2. Germline CDR1 reads SGDLS; CDR2 reads YYNGEE. The CDR3 has 14 residues. The V gene end was trimmed by 0 bases and the J gene end by 6 bases; junction bases not matched to a gene: 2. DNA for the CDR3: TGTGCCAGCAGCGTAGGGACTAGTCCCGGGGAGCTGTTTTTT. Its protein is CASSVGTSPGELFF. The full variable domain, with the rest looked up from reference TRBV9 and TRBJ2-2, is DSGVTQTPKHLITATGQRVTLRCSPRSGDLSVYWYQQSLDQGLQFLIQYYNGEERAKGNILERFSAQQFPDLHSELNLSSLELGDSALYFCASSVGTSPGELFFGEGSRLTVL.

This clone was counted between two and nine times. Other nucleotide sequences in the sample specify the same CDR3. The rearrangement joins TRBV6-5 to TRBJ1-1, with 9 bases aligning to TRBD1. V lost 4 bases, J lost 1 base, and 4 bases stayed unmatched. There are 15 residues in the CDR3. Germline-derived CDR1 and CDR2 are MNHEY and SVGAGI. The CDR3 coding sequence is TGTGCCAGCAGTTTACAGGGGGCTGGGAACACTGAAGCTTTCTTT. This codes for CASSLQGAGNTEAFF.

The chain carries TRBV14 and TRBJ1-2, with D hard to call. V was pared by 3 bases and J by 1 base, with 3 bases between. Germline assignment: CDR1 SGHDN and CDR2 FVKESK. CDR3 length: 12 residues. This CDR3 is CASSQGNYGYTF. The DNA for the CDR3 is TGTGCCAGCAGCCAGGGTAACTATGGCTACACCTTC.

The genes are TRBV2 and TRBJ1-2; D gene uncertain. The CDR3 is 12 residues long. In germline, CDR1 is SNHLY, CDR2 FYNNEI. The germline V and J ends were trimmed by 6 bases and 1 base, with 6 bases remaining between them. Here the CDR3 DNA reads TGTGCCAGCAGGGGGAATAACTATGGCTACACCTTC. It codes for CASRGNNYGYTF.

The chain combines TRBV5-8 with TRBJ1-4, with a weak D call TRBD1 (6 bases). V lost 0 bases, J lost 5 bases, and 11 bases lay in between. The CDR3 extends over 15 amino acids. CDR1 and CDR2 from the germline V gene are SGHTS and YDEGEE. CDR3 DNA: TGTGCCAGCAGCTTGGGTTGGCAGGGGAATGAAAAACTGTTTTTT. Amino acid sequence: CASSLGWQGNEKLFF.

Worth noting for this clone: The same CDR3 also results from other DNA sequences found in this sample. The chain is built from TRBV2 and TRBJ1-5; D is unclear. Germline-derived CDR1 and CDR2 are SNHLY and FYNNEI. The ends were cut back, 3 bases at V and 5 bases at J, with 2 bases in the middle. The CDR3 length is 11 residues. CDR3 sequence reads: CASSDDQPQHF. The CDR3 DNA follows: TGTGCCAGCAGTGACGATCAGCCCCAGCATTTT.

The CDR3 sequence: CASSYLGPYNEQFF. In nucleotides, the CDR3 is TGTGCCAGCAGTTACCTGGGACCTTACAATGAGCAGTTCTTC. The chain couples TRBV6-5 to TRBJ2-1; D is tentatively TRBD1 or TRBD2 (5 bases each). The CDR3 sequence is 14 residues long. Germline V gives CDR1 MNHEY, CDR2 SVGAGI. The V end lost 2 bases, the J end lost 4 bases, and 9 bases lay between the germline ends.

The genes are TRBV7-9 and TRBJ2-1; perhaps TRBD1 as D (5 bases). CDR1 SEHNR and CDR2 FQNEAQ come from the germline V gene (reference sequence). Trimming shortened V by 8 bases and J by 0 bases, and 11 bases separated the two germline ends. This CDR3 is built from 14 residues. The DNA of the CDR3 is TGTGCCAGCCCTTTAGACAGCTCCTACAATGAGCAGTTCTTC. Its translation is CASPLDSSYNEQFF.

V usage is TRBV2 and J usage is TRBJ2-5; unclear D gene. Germline CDR1 is SNHLY and CDR2 is FYNNEI. V was clipped by 1 base and J by 1 base, with 19 bases between them. This CDR3 is built from 18 residues. The CDR3 region is CASSEVATGVGFQETQYF. The CDR3, as DNA: TGTGCCAGCAGTGAAGTTGCGACTGGTGTAGGCTTCCAAGAGACCCAGTACTTC.

The chain combines TRBV27 with TRBJ1-2; tentatively, D is TRBD1 (6 bases). V dropped 5 bases and J dropped 5 bases, with 18 bases sitting between them. From germline, CDR1 is MNHEY and CDR2 SMNVEV (reference sequence). The CDR3 is 15 amino acids. CDR3 in amino acids: CASSLRWGRGYGYTF. Here the CDR3 DNA reads TGTGCCAGCAGTCTTAGGTGGGGGCGCGGTTATGGCTACACCTTC.

V usage is TRBV6-1 and J usage is TRBJ1-3, with TRBD1 matching over 8 bases. Germline-derived CDR1 and CDR2 are MNHNS and SASEGT. This CDR3 region has 15 residues. CDR3 DNA sequence: TGTGCAGCCAGGACAGGGCTTAATGCTGGAAACACCATATATTTT. Translating it yields CAARTGLNAGNTIYF.

This sequence joins TRBV11-3 and TRBJ2-1; TRBD1 agrees at 8 bases. Germline V gene sequence: CDR1 SGHNT, CDR2 YENEEA. The V gene end was trimmed by 4 bases and the J gene end by 13 bases; junction bases not matched to a gene: 6. The CDR3 is 12 residues long. CDR3 sequence reads: CASSYSDRGQFF. CDR3 DNA: TGTGCCAGCAGCTATTCAGACAGGGGCCAGTTCTTC.

The chain carries TRBV11-2 and TRBJ2-7, with a tentative D call TRBD1 (7 bases). Trimming took 1 base from V and 3 from J, leaving 10 bases between them. Germline V gene lookup returns CDR1 SGHAT and CDR2 FQNNGV. This CDR3 is built from 14 residues. CDR3 in DNA: TGTGCCAGCAGCTTAGGCGGGACAGTCTACGAGCAGTACTTC. As protein: CASSLGGTVYEQYF.

Regarding this clone: The sample carries other DNA sequences with the same CDR3. The gene calls are TRBV5-1 and TRBJ2-5; D is uncertain. The V end lost 0 bases, the J end lost 0 bases, and 12 bases lay between the germline ends. Germline V gives CDR1 SGHRS, CDR2 YFSETQ. CDR3 size: 16 residues. The CDR3 loop is CASSLVGLADQETQYF. CDR3 DNA sequence: TGCGCCAGCAGCTTGGTGGGTTTGGCCGACCAAGAGACCCAGTACTTC.

This chain connects TRBV4-3 to TRBJ2-1; the match to TRBD2 covers 11 bases. The length of the CDR3 is 17 residues. Germline V gives CDR1 LGHNA, CDR2 YSLEER. V shed 1 base and J 7 bases; nucleotides not matched to a gene: 9. The CDR3 coding sequence is TGCGCCAGCAGCCAAGGACTAGCGGGACCCTTACGTAATGAGCAGTTCTTC. Translation: CASSQGLAGPLRNEQFF.

This CDR3 reads CASSAPAGARNEQFF. CDR3 DNA: TGTGCCAGCAGCGCCCCGGCGGGAGCGAGGAATGAGCAGTTCTTC. The chain couples TRBV28 to TRBJ2-1, with 7 bases lining up with TRBD2. Per germline, CDR1 MDHEN and CDR2 SYDVKM. The CDR3 covers 15 residues. J lost 7 bases, V lost 6 bases, and 12 bases had no gene match.

This chain connects TRBV2 to TRBJ1-1; D not resolved. Germline CDR1 reads SNHLY; CDR2 reads FYNNEI. With 11 bases removed from V and 5 bases from J, the gap between germline ends came to 12 bases. The CDR3 loop spans 11 amino acids. Here the CDR3 DNA reads TGTGCCCGAACCGGTGGGACTGAAGCTTTCTTT. Protein sequence: CARTGGTEAFF.

The gene calls are TRBV15 and TRBJ2-1; 8 bases line up with TRBD2. Germline trimming cut 7 bases from V and 4 bases from J; bases unmatched to any gene: 6. Looked up from germline, CDR1 is LNHNV and CDR2 is YYDKDF (reference sequence). The CDR3 is 14 amino acids. The CDR3 DNA sequence: TGTGCCACCAAAACGGGACTAGATTACAATGAGCAGTTCTTC. The encoded protein is CATKTGLDYNEQFF.

V and J are TRBV28 and TRBJ1-2, with 7 bases that match TRBD1. The CDR3 covers 14 residues. Germline-derived CDR1 and CDR2 are MDHEN and SYDVKM. With 5 bases clipped from V and 8 bases from J, the junction kept 11 bases outside the gene matches. CDR3 residues: CASSEQGITRGYTF. CDR3 bases: TGTGCCAGCAGTGAACAGGGGATTACCAGGGGCTACACCTTC.

The chain uses TRBV5-8 and TRBJ2-5, with 7 nucleotides matching TRBD2. The CDR3 is made up of 13 amino acids. V lost 4 bases and J lost 5; bases outside the gene matches: 5. Germline CDR1 SGHTS, CDR2 YDEGEE. The CDR3, as DNA: TGTGCCAGCAGCCCCCGGGGGGAGGAGACCCAGTACTTC. It codes for CASSPRGEETQYF.

CDR3 bases: TGTGCCAGCCGGAGAGTCGGACTAGCGGGAGAAGAGACCCAGTACTTC. Translating it yields CASRRVGLAGEETQYF. V is TRBV25-1 and J is TRBJ2-5, with 13 bases identical to TRBD2. Germline-derived CDR1 and CDR2 are MGHDK and SYGVNS. Trimming cost V 8 bases and J 3 bases; bases outside gene matches: 9. The CDR3 consists of 16 residues. Drawing the rest from reference TRBV25-1 and TRBJ2-5, the complete variable domain is EADIYQTPRYLVIGTGKKITLECSQTMGHDKMYWYQQDPGMELHLIHYSYGVNSTEKGDLSSESTVSRIRTEHFPLTLESARPSHTSQYLCASRRVGLAGEETQYFGPGTRLLVL.

CDR3 sequence: CASSLEGRRSTDTQYF. DNA of the CDR3: TGTGCCAGCAGCTTAGAGGGACGGCGTAGCACAGATACGCAGTATTTT. The chain is built from TRBV7-2 and TRBJ2-3, with D perhaps given as TRBD1 or TRBD2 (5 bases each). V was clipped by 1 base and J by 0 bases, with 11 bases between them. The CDR3 totals 16 residues. The germline V gene has CDR1 SGHTA and CDR2 FQGNSA.

This clone was detected a few times. Within the sample, other DNA sequences also encode this same CDR3. V usage is TRBV18 and J usage is TRBJ1-2, with 7 nucleotides matching TRBD1. The junction had 3 bases not matched to a gene; V was cut back by 5 bases and J by 3 bases. Germline V gene sequence: CDR1 KGHSH, CDR2 LQKENI. The CDR3 has 13 amino acids. The CDR3 loop is CASSAGTDYGYTF. CDR3 DNA sequence: TGTGCCAGCTCAGCCGGGACAGACTATGGCTACACCTTC.

In the case of this clone: Other nucleotide sequences in the sample specify the same CDR3. The V and J genes are TRBV7-3 and TRBJ2-1; no definite D call. The CDR3 extends over 13 amino acids. Germline lookup yields CDR1 SGHTA and CDR2 FQGTGA. Trimming pared 0 bases from V and 4 bases from J, leaving 4 bases between. The CDR3, as DNA: TGTGCCAGCAGCTTAACCAGTTACAATGAGCAGTTCTTC. Translation: CASSLTSYNEQFF. Based on the CDR3 plus reference TRBV7-3 and TRBJ2-1, the full variable domain is GAGVSQTPSNKVTEKGKYVELRCDPISGHTALYWYRQSLGQGPEFLIYFQGTGAADDSGLPNDRFFAVRPEGSVSTLKIQRTERGDSAVYLCASSLTSYNEQFFGPGTRLTVL.

The chain recombines TRBV11-2 with TRBJ2-7, with D unclear. The germline V gene has CDR1 SGHAT and CDR2 FQNNGV. The CDR3 is made up of 13 amino acids. V was shortened by 0 bases and J by 6 bases, with 9 bases between the two germline ends. CDR3 loop: CASSLDELGEQYF. The CDR3 region has the DNA TGTGCCAGCAGCTTAGATGAGTTGGGCGAGCAGTACTTC.

This chain links TRBV19 with TRBJ2-3; D may be TRBD1 or TRBD2 (5 bases each). The CDR3 is 12 amino acids. CDR1 is LNHDA, CDR2 SQIVND, per germline (reference sequence). Trimming took off 2 bases at V and 6 bases at J, with 6 bases between the two ends. The CDR3 region has the DNA TGTGCCAGTAGTATATGGGGGGATACGCAGTATTTT. Translating it yields CASSIWGDTQYF.

V is TRBV5-1 and J is TRBJ2-3; either TRBD1 or TRBD2 may supply D (5 bases each). Trimming cost V 4 bases and J 9 bases, with 21 bases left between them. CDR3 length equals 15 residues. The germline gives CDR1 SGHRS, CDR2 YFSETQ. CDR3 amino acids: CASSVDSSLLATQYF. The CDR3 nucleotides are TGCGCCAGCAGCGTCGACAGCTCCCTGTTAGCGACGCAGTATTTT.